The rows below give T cell receptor beta chains drawn from one sample of a study of blood T cell repertoires in COVID-19. The repertoire was sequenced with immunoSEQ multiplex PCR; TCRdb's copy has only in-frame clones and lacks some. The data show about 180,000 clones, 80% to 90% seen once. Sample: peripheral blood. The receptors originated from a man aged 18 to 29 who had recovered from COVID-19. Both conserved end residues are part of each CDR3. A D gene is named only where the DNA matches it firmly. Part of the rows lack a size; the others show once, few, many or a class for expanded clones.

CDR3,DNA,size,V,J,length,D
CASSRLQGINNQPQHF,TGTGCCAGCAGCCGATTACAGGGAATCAACAATCAGCCCCAGCATTTT,NA,TRBV6-6,TRBJ1-5,16,NA
CASSLGTGNQPQHF,TGCGCCAGCAGCTTGGGGACAGGGAACCAGCCCCAGCATTTT,NA,TRBV5-1,TRBJ1-5,14,TRBD1
CASSERDEQFF,TGTGCCAGCAGTGAACGAGATGAGCAGTTCTTC,NA,TRBV6-1,TRBJ2-1,11,NA
CASSSTLQGSGANVLTF,TGTGCCAGCAGTTCCACCCTCCAGGGGTCTGGGGCCAACGTCCTGACTTTC,NA,TRBV28,TRBJ2-6,17,NA
CAISESGLTTNEKLFF,TGTGCCATCAGTGAGTCGGGGCTCACAACTAATGAAAAACTGTTTTTT,NA,TRBV10-3,TRBJ1-4,16,NA
CASSFSGRIAGLQETQYF,TGTGCCAGCAGCTTTAGTGGGCGTATAGCGGGTCTTCAAGAGACCCAGTACTTC,once,TRBV11-2,TRBJ2-5,18,TRBD2
CASSDTLGIVNEQFF,TGTGCCAGCAGTGATACTCTAGGCATCGTGAATGAGCAGTTCTTC,NA,TRBV2,TRBJ2-1,15,NA
CASSWKQGNEQYF,TGTGCCAGCAGCTGGAAACAGGGTAACGAGCAGTACTTC,NA,TRBV5-4,TRBJ2-7,13,NA
CSVERGNTEAFF,TGCAGCGTTGAAAGGGGGAACACTGAAGCTTTCTTT,NA,TRBV29-1,TRBJ1-1,12,NA
CASSIDWMPYF,TGTGCCAGCAGCATCGACTGGATGCCGTACTTC,NA,TRBV7-6,TRBJ2-5,11,NA
CASSLVSGTDTQYF,TGTGCCAGCAGCTTAGTTTCGGGAACAGATACGCAGTATTTT,NA,TRBV7-9,TRBJ2-3,14,NA
CASESISAGELFF,TGTGCCAGCGAATCCATTTCGGCCGGGGAGCTGTTTTTT,NA,TRBV6-5,TRBJ2-2,13,NA
CASRATSVGGELFF,TGTGCCAGCAGGGCCACTAGCGTGGGCGGGGAGCTGTTTTTT,NA,TRBV7-9,TRBJ2-2,14,TRBD2
CASSLLGSPNYGYTF,TGTGCCAGCAGTTTATTGGGCAGTCCAAACTATGGCTACACCTTC,NA,TRBV27,TRBJ1-2,15,NA